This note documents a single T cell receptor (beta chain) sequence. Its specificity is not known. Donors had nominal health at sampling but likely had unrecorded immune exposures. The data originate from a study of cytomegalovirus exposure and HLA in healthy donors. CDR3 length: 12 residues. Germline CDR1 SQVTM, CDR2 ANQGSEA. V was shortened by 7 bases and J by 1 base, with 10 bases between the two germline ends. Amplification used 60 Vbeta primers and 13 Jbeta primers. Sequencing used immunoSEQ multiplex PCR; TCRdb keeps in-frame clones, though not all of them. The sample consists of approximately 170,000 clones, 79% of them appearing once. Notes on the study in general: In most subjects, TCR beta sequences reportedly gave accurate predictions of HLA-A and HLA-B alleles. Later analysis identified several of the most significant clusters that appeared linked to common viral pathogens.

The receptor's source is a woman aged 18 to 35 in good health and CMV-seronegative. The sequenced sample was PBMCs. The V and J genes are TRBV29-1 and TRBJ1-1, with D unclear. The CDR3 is CSARIQNTEAFF. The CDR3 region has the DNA TGCAGCGCCAGGATACAGAACACTGAAGCTTTCTTT.